The 14 T cell receptor beta chains listed next were all sequenced from one sample in a study of T cell responses to AZD1222 COVID-19 vaccine. Profiling relied on immunoSEQ multiplex PCR, and the TCRdb table lists in-frame clones only, not all of them. Found here are about 190,000 clones, 87% of them singletons; the top ten hold 2.7%. The sample was peripheral blood, taken on day 0 of MenACWY control vaccination. The source is an adult in good health.

The chain uses TRBV30 and TRBJ2-1; D not certain. CDR1 and CDR2 (germline): GTSNPN, SVGIG (reference sequence). CDR3 length: 12 amino acids. Trimming left V 2 bases short and J 4 bases short, with 6 bases between. This CDR3 is CAWSWGYNEQFF. CDR3 nucleotides: TGTGCCTGGAGTTGGGGATACAATGAGCAGTTCTTC.

The chain carries TRBV6-2 or TRBV6-3 and TRBJ2-1; 7 bases fit TRBD2. There are 15 residues in the CDR3. From germline, CDR1 is MNHEY and CDR2 SVGEGT. The J segment lost 10 bases and the V segment lost 6 bases, leaving 15 bases of the junction unmatched. The CDR3 spells CASSWASGQRGEQFF. The CDR3 DNA reads TGTGCCAGCAGCTGGGCTAGCGGCCAAAGAGGGGAGCAGTTCTTC.

V and J are TRBV5-4 and TRBJ1-2, with 9 bases fitting TRBD1. This CDR3 is built from 15 residues. Germline V CDR1 and CDR2: SGHNT, YYREEE (reference sequence). Trimming cost V 4 bases and J 5 bases; bases outside gene matches: 9. CDR3 residues: CASSPWTGATYGYTF. The CDR3 DNA reads TGTGCCAGCAGCCCGTGGACAGGGGCCACTTATGGCTACACCTTC.

The J gene is TRBJ1-2, the V gene TRBV27, with 9 bases identical to TRBD1. The germline CDR1 and CDR2 sequences are MNHEY and SMNVEV (reference sequence). J gave up 6 bases and V 6 bases, and 5 bases lay outside the gene matches. The CDR3 is 13 residues long. The CDR3 DNA sequence: TGTGCCAGCAGCTTACAGGGGGCGGATGGCTACACCTTC. Translating gives CASSLQGADGYTF.

V gene TRBV6-5 combines with J gene TRBJ1-6; D is unclear. V was shortened by 6 bases and J by 6 bases, with 9 bases between the two germline ends. CDR1 is MNHEY and CDR2 is SVGAGI in the germline V gene. The CDR3 runs to 13 residues. The CDR3 loop reads CASRRTGNSPLHF. CDR3 nucleotide sequence: TGTGCCAGCAGGCGGACGGGTAATTCACCCCTCCACTTT.

The J gene is TRBJ1-1, the V gene TRBV19; 9 bases line up with TRBD1. Losses at the gene ends were 10 bases for V and 3 bases for J; bases not matched to a gene: 6. The CDR3 has 13 residues. CDR1 is LNHDA and CDR2 is SQIVND in the germline V gene (reference sequence). The CDR3 coding sequence is TGTGCCACAGGGACAGGGTATGACACTGAAGCTTTCTTT. Protein product: CATGTGYDTEAFF.

This chain uses TRBV28 with TRBJ2-1; D is ambiguous. The CDR3 is 13 amino acids. CDR1 MDHEN and CDR2 SYDVKM come from the germline V gene. V was clipped by 3 bases and J by 3 bases, with 6 bases between them. CDR3 nucleotides: TGTGCCAGCAGTTTTTCCGACTACAATGAGCAGTTCTTC. This encodes CASSFSDYNEQFF. Looking up the rest from reference TRBV28 and TRBJ2-1 gives the full variable domain: DVKVTQSSRYLVKRTGEKVFLECVQDMDHENMFWYRQDPGLGLRLIYFSYDVKMKEKGDIPEGYSVSREKKERFSLILESASTNQTSMYLCASSFSDYNEQFFGPGTRLTVL.

The chain links TRBV27 to TRBJ1-1; D uncertain. CDR3 length: 8 residues. The germline CDR1 and CDR2 sequences are MNHEY and SMNVEV (reference sequence). V was trimmed by 10 bases and J by 3 bases, leaving 0 bases between them. CDR3 region: CANTEAFF. The CDR3 nucleotides read TGTGCCAACACTGAAGCTTTCTTT.

This clone was detected a few times. J is TRBJ1-6 and V is TRBV7-2; 11 bases are shared with TRBD1. The V gene end was trimmed by 0 bases and the J gene end by 6 bases; junction bases not matched to a gene: 7. The CDR3 covers 18 residues. The germline gives CDR1 SGHTA, CDR2 FQGNSA. Here the CDR3 DNA reads TGTGCCAGCAGCTTAGCGGGACAGGGGGTTATGCGTAATTCACCCCTCCACTTT. Protein product: CASSLAGQGVMRNSPLHF.

In this sample, this clone turned up once. The J gene is TRBJ2-6, the V gene TRBV4-2; TRBD1 matches 10 bases. Losses at the gene ends were 0 bases for V and 5 bases for J; bases not matched to a gene: 10. The CDR3 totals 19 residues. From germline, CDR1 is LGHNA and CDR2 YNFKEQ. The CDR3 nucleotides are TGTGCCAGCAGCCAAGATTCGACAGGGGGCTCCCACTGGGCCAACGTCCTGACTTTC. Protein: CASSQDSTGGSHWANVLTF.

The chain recombines TRBV5-5 with TRBJ2-7; 11 bases agree with TRBD1. This CDR3 has 15 residues. The trim removed 3 bases at V and 2 bases at J, leaving 4 bases unmatched. Germline CDR1 is SGHKS and CDR2 is YYEKEE (reference sequence). As DNA, the CDR3 is TGTGCCAGCAGCTCTAGGACAGGGGGCGCCTACGAGCAGTACTTC. Its protein product is CASSSRTGGAYEQYF.

CDR3 in amino acids: CASRRDTSGPQHF. The CDR3 bases are TGTGCCAGCAGGAGGGACACCTCAGGGCCCCAGCATTTT. The chain links TRBV6-5 to TRBJ1-5; maybe TRBD1 (6 bases). The CDR3 totals 13 residues. In germline, CDR1 is MNHEY, CDR2 SVGAGI. With 6 bases removed from V and 9 bases from J, the gap between germline ends came to 15 bases.

This chain joins TRBV11-3 and TRBJ2-4, with TRBD2 matching 7 bases. CDR1 is SGHNT, CDR2 YENEEA, per germline. The CDR3 length is 16 residues. Trimming cost V 5 bases and J 1 base; bases outside gene matches: 8. CDR3 sequence: CASSLSGEGAKNIQYF. The DNA of the CDR3 is TGTGCCAGCAGCCTCAGCGGGGAAGGCGCCAAAAACATTCAGTACTTC.

The rearrangement uses TRBV28 and TRBJ1-2; 9 nucleotides line up with TRBD1. V shed 6 bases, J shed 3 bases, and the junction held 8 bases outside the gene matches. CDR3 length: 15 amino acids. In germline, CDR1 is MDHEN, CDR2 SYDVKM. The CDR3 region is CASSPTGGRDYGYTF. The CDR3 DNA reads TGTGCCAGCAGCCCTACAGGGGGCAGAGACTATGGCTACACCTTC.